The rows below give T cell receptor beta chains drawn from one sample of a study of cytomegalovirus exposure and HLA in healthy donors. Profiling relied on immunoSEQ multiplex PCR, and the TCRdb table lists in-frame clones only, not all of them. The repertoire shows about 52,000 clones; the top ten hold around an eighth. Sequenced sample: PBMCs. The receptors stem from a woman aged 55 to 70 in good health and CMV-seropositive. The CDR3 runs from the conserved cysteine through the conserved F or W. The order of the fields is J gene, D gene, V gene, CDR3 protein, CDR3 DNA. The D gene is left open where the match is weak.

j_call: TRBJ1-6
d_call: -
v_call: TRBV6-5
cdr3_aa: CASSYSRIYNSPLHF
cdr3_nt: TGTGCCAGCAGTTACTCGAGAATCTATAATTCACCCCTCCACTTT

j_call: TRBJ1-6
d_call: -
v_call: TRBV2
cdr3_aa: CASTPGSPLHF
cdr3_nt: TGTGCCAGCACCCCGGGATCACCCCTCCACTTT

j_call: TRBJ1-1
d_call: -
v_call: TRBV27
cdr3_aa: CASTTSWQDTEAFF
cdr3_nt: TGTGCCAGCACCACCTCCTGGCAGGACACTGAAGCTTTCTTT

j_call: TRBJ1-5
d_call: TRBD1
v_call: TRBV7-9
cdr3_aa: CASRGQGDQPQHF
cdr3_nt: TGTGCCAGCAGGGGACAGGGGGATCAGCCCCAGCATTTT

j_call: TRBJ2-3
d_call: -
v_call: TRBV9
cdr3_aa: CASSVAEGVDTQYF
cdr3_nt: TGTGCCAGCAGCGTAGCAGAGGGGGTGGATACGCAGTATTTT

j_call: TRBJ2-7
d_call: TRBD2
v_call: TRBV11-2
cdr3_aa: CASSPGLAGAYEQYF
cdr3_nt: TGTGCCAGCAGCCCCGGACTAGCGGGCGCCTACGAGCAGTACTTC

j_call: TRBJ2-5
d_call: TRBD2
v_call: TRBV6-1
cdr3_aa: CASSVWASGGAAQYF
cdr3_nt: TGTGCCAGCAGTGTTTGGGCTAGCGGGGGGGCAGCCCAGTACTTC

j_call: TRBJ2-7
d_call: -
v_call: TRBV5-1
cdr3_aa: CASSLQVAGEQYF
cdr3_nt: TGCGCCAGCAGCTTGCAGGTCGCGGGGGAGCAGTACTTC

j_call: TRBJ2-5
d_call: -
v_call: TRBV6-5
cdr3_aa: CASSYSRGETQYF
cdr3_nt: TGTGCCAGCAGTTACTCGCGCGGGGAGACCCAGTACTTC

j_call: TRBJ1-5
d_call: -
v_call: TRBV6-5
cdr3_aa: CASSYSGPGGPQHF
cdr3_nt: TGTGCCAGCAGTTACTCTGGCCCCGGGGGGCCCCAGCATTTT

j_call: TRBJ2-3
d_call: -
v_call: TRBV5-1
cdr3_aa: CASSYTAGGPDTDTQYF
cdr3_nt: TGCGCCAGCAGCTACACAGCCGGGGGGCCTGACACAGATACGCAGTATTTT

j_call: TRBJ1-5
d_call: TRBD1
v_call: TRBV6-6
cdr3_aa: CASSKDRGGNQPQHF
cdr3_nt: TGTGCCAGCAGTAAGGACAGGGGCGGTAATCAGCCCCAGCATTTT

j_call: TRBJ1-5
d_call: -
v_call: TRBV28
cdr3_aa: CASSYPTGQPQHF
cdr3_nt: TGTGCCAGCAGTTACCCGACGGGACAGCCCCAGCATTTT

j_call: TRBJ2-2
d_call: TRBD2
v_call: TRBV19
cdr3_aa: CASSRLAGGTGELFF
cdr3_nt: TGTGCCAGTAGCCGACTAGCGGGGGGTACCGGGGAGCTGTTTTTT

j_call: TRBJ2-1
d_call: TRBD2
v_call: TRBV7-9
cdr3_aa: CASSPAAGGPRGNEQFF
cdr3_nt: TGTGCCAGCAGCCCGGCGGCGGGGGGGCCGAGAGGGAATGAGCAGTTCTTC

j_call: TRBJ2-3
d_call: -
v_call: TRBV6-1
cdr3_aa: CASTPLAQGADTQYF
cdr3_nt: TGTGCCAGTACACCTCTAGCGCAAGGGGCAGATACGCAGTATTTT

j_call: TRBJ1-6
d_call: TRBD1
v_call: TRBV6-5
cdr3_aa: CASSRTGVNSPLHF
cdr3_nt: TGTGCCAGCAGCCGGACAGGGGTAAATTCACCCCTCCACTTT

j_call: TRBJ2-7
d_call: -
v_call: TRBV4-1
cdr3_aa: CASSQLQGSHREQYF
cdr3_nt: TGCGCCAGCAGCCAACTACAGGGTTCCCATCGCGAGCAGTACTTC

j_call: TRBJ2-5
d_call: TRBD2
v_call: TRBV2
cdr3_aa: CASSNAGLAEETQYF
cdr3_nt: TGTGCCAGCAGTAATGCGGGACTAGCTGAAGAGACCCAGTACTTC

j_call: TRBJ2-2
d_call: TRBD1
v_call: TRBV10-3
cdr3_aa: CAISEPGTANTGELFF
cdr3_nt: TGTGCCATCAGTGAACCAGGGACAGCCAACACCGGGGAGCTGTTTTTT

j_call: TRBJ2-5
d_call: -
v_call: TRBV2
cdr3_aa: CASSNNGETQYF
cdr3_nt: TGTGCCAGCAGTAACAACGGGGAGACCCAGTACTTC

j_call: TRBJ1-5
d_call: -
v_call: TRBV18
cdr3_aa: CASSLGQTNQPQHF
cdr3_nt: TGTGCCAGCTCACTCGGACAGACTAATCAGCCCCAGCATTTT

j_call: TRBJ2-5
d_call: TRBD2
v_call: TRBV18
cdr3_aa: CASSPRLAGRQENQYF
cdr3_nt: TGTGCCAGCTCACCACGACTAGCGGGGAGGCAAGAGAACCAGTACTTC

j_call: TRBJ1-5
d_call: -
v_call: TRBV6-1
cdr3_aa: CASRAGNSNQPQHF
cdr3_nt: TGTGCCAGCAGGGCAGGAAATAGCAATCAGCCCCAGCATTTT

j_call: TRBJ1-2
d_call: TRBD1
v_call: TRBV10-3
cdr3_aa: CATTGIGYGYTF
cdr3_nt: TGTGCCACGACAGGGATCGGCTATGGCTACACCTTC

j_call: TRBJ1-4
d_call: -
v_call: TRBV28
cdr3_aa: CASSLMTARKELFF
cdr3_nt: TGTGCCAGCAGTTTAATGACCGCTAGGAAAGAACTGTTTTTT

j_call: TRBJ2-3
d_call: TRBD1
v_call: TRBV10-1
cdr3_aa: CASSFDNPGQGSGTQYF
cdr3_nt: TGCGCCAGCAGTTTTGACAACCCGGGACAGGGGAGCGGTACGCAGTATTTT

j_call: TRBJ1-1
d_call: -
v_call: TRBV10-3
cdr3_aa: CATLDRMNTEAFF
cdr3_nt: TGTGCCACTCTTGACAGGATGAACACTGAAGCTTTCTTT

j_call: TRBJ1-6
d_call: -
v_call: TRBV6-6
cdr3_aa: CASRPGQAPPLHF
cdr3_nt: TGTGCCAGCAGACCCGGACAAGCGCCACCCCTCCACTTT

j_call: TRBJ1-2
d_call: -
v_call: TRBV6-5
cdr3_aa: CASSTGIYGYTF
cdr3_nt: TGTGCCAGCAGTACAGGGATTTATGGCTACACCTTC

j_call: TRBJ2-7
d_call: -
v_call: TRBV2
cdr3_aa: CAIRGGDRAYEQYF
cdr3_nt: TGTGCCATTAGGGGCGGGGATCGAGCCTACGAGCAGTACTTC

j_call: TRBJ2-3
d_call: -
v_call: TRBV6-1
cdr3_aa: CASSVLSAGAPEDTQYF
cdr3_nt: TGTGCCAGCAGTGTTCTCTCCGCGGGGGCCCCTGAGGATACGCAGTATTTT

j_call: TRBJ1-6
d_call: -
v_call: TRBV6-1
cdr3_aa: CASSEWRGGGSPLHF
cdr3_nt: TGTGCCAGCAGTGAATGGAGGGGAGGGGGTTCACCCCTCCACTTT

j_call: TRBJ2-7
d_call: -
v_call: TRBV9
cdr3_aa: CASSVGEFSYEQYF
cdr3_nt: TGTGCCAGCAGCGTAGGGGAGTTTTCCTACGAGCAGTACTTC

j_call: TRBJ2-7
d_call: TRBD2
v_call: TRBV7-2
cdr3_aa: CASSQIGRGSYEQYF
cdr3_nt: TGTGCCAGCAGCCAAATCGGGAGGGGGTCCTACGAGCAGTACTTC

j_call: TRBJ1-5
d_call: -
v_call: TRBV10-1
cdr3_aa: CASSESPGQPQHF
cdr3_nt: TGCGCCAGCAGTGAGTCTCCGGGGCAGCCCCAGCATTTT

j_call: TRBJ2-5
d_call: -
v_call: TRBV18
cdr3_aa: CASSPGRGRETQYF
cdr3_nt: TGTGCCAGCTCACCAGGCAGGGGCAGGGAGACCCAGTACTTC

j_call: TRBJ1-5
d_call: -
v_call: TRBV11-2
cdr3_aa: CASSLDGGLNQPQHF
cdr3_nt: TGTGCCAGCAGCTTAGACGGGGGTCTCAATCAGCCCCAGCATTTT

j_call: TRBJ1-1
d_call: -
v_call: TRBV29-1
cdr3_aa: CSVLQGNTEAFF
cdr3_nt: TGCAGCGTCCTACAGGGAAACACTGAAGCTTTCTTT

j_call: TRBJ2-7
d_call: TRBD1
v_call: TRBV9
cdr3_aa: CASSHGQATYEQYF
cdr3_nt: TGTGCCAGCAGCCACGGACAGGCAACCTACGAGCAGTACTTC

j_call: TRBJ2-2
d_call: TRBD1
v_call: TRBV5-1
cdr3_aa: CASSLVGQQNTGELFF
cdr3_nt: TGCGCCAGCAGCTTGGTGGGACAGCAGAACACCGGGGAGCTGTTTTTT

j_call: TRBJ2-3
d_call: -
v_call: TRBV19
cdr3_aa: CASSPYPNYSTDTQYF
cdr3_nt: TGTGCCAGTAGTCCGTATCCCAACTATAGCACAGATACGCAGTATTTT

j_call: TRBJ1-1
d_call: -
v_call: TRBV11-2
cdr3_aa: CASSFREGAEAFF
cdr3_nt: TGTGCCAGCAGCTTCCGGGAAGGCGCTGAAGCTTTCTTT

j_call: TRBJ1-4
d_call: TRBD1
v_call: TRBV5-4
cdr3_aa: CASSSTGGTNEKLFF
cdr3_nt: TGTGCCAGCAGCTCGACAGGGGGAACTAATGAAAAACTGTTTTTT

j_call: TRBJ2-6
d_call: -
v_call: TRBV27
cdr3_aa: CASSTRQRSGANVLTF
cdr3_nt: TGTGCCAGCAGTACCCGACAGAGGTCTGGGGCCAACGTCCTGACTTTC

j_call: TRBJ1-5
d_call: TRBD1
v_call: TRBV5-1
cdr3_aa: CASSSTTGGSQPQHF
cdr3_nt: TGCGCCAGCAGCTCGACGACAGGGGGAAGTCAGCCCCAGCATTTT

j_call: TRBJ1-1
d_call: -
v_call: TRBV5-6
cdr3_aa: CASSLIATANTEAFF
cdr3_nt: TGTGCCAGCAGCTTGATTGCGACAGCGAACACTGAAGCTTTCTTT

j_call: TRBJ1-2
d_call: TRBD1
v_call: TRBV27
cdr3_aa: CASSSDRDYGYTF
cdr3_nt: TGTGCCAGCAGCTCCGACAGGGACTATGGCTACACCTTC

j_call: TRBJ2-1
d_call: -
v_call: TRBV27
cdr3_aa: CASSFGGWGNEQFF
cdr3_nt: TGTGCCAGCAGTTTTGGGGGCTGGGGCAATGAGCAGTTCTTC

j_call: TRBJ2-5
d_call: -
v_call: TRBV10-3
cdr3_aa: CAISVREQETQYF
cdr3_nt: TGTGCCATCAGTGTTCGGGAGCAGGAGACCCAGTACTTC

j_call: TRBJ1-5
d_call: -
v_call: TRBV7-9
cdr3_aa: CASSLVAGQQNQPQHF
cdr3_nt: TGTGCCAGCAGCTTAGTGGCGGGGCAACAAAATCAGCCCCAGCATTTT

j_call: TRBJ1-5
d_call: -
v_call: TRBV5-5
cdr3_aa: CASSLEVGGSQPQHF
cdr3_nt: TGTGCCAGCAGCTTGGAGGTTGGAGGTAGCCAGCCCCAGCATTTT

j_call: TRBJ1-2
d_call: -
v_call: TRBV5-1
cdr3_aa: CASSLVGGDYGYTF
cdr3_nt: TGCGCCAGCAGCTTGGTAGGGGGGGACTATGGCTACACCTTC

j_call: TRBJ1-2
d_call: TRBD1
v_call: TRBV9
cdr3_aa: CASSARDRRSYGYTF
cdr3_nt: TGTGCCAGCAGCGCCCGGGACAGGCGATCCTATGGCTACACCTTC

j_call: TRBJ2-5
d_call: -
v_call: TRBV5-6
cdr3_aa: CASSPTGPQETQYF
cdr3_nt: TGTGCCAGCAGCCCAACAGGGCCGCAAGAGACCCAGTACTTC

j_call: TRBJ1-1
d_call: TRBD1
v_call: TRBV25-1
cdr3_aa: CATRQGWEVAEAFF
cdr3_nt: TGTGCCACCCGACAGGGTTGGGAGGTCGCTGAAGCTTTCTTT

j_call: TRBJ2-2
d_call: TRBD1
v_call: TRBV18
cdr3_aa: CASSLGQGHTGELFF
cdr3_nt: TGTGCCAGCTCACTAGGACAGGGCCACACCGGGGAGCTGTTTTTT

j_call: TRBJ1-4
d_call: -
v_call: TRBV19
cdr3_aa: CASSMVQKTTNEKLFF
cdr3_nt: TGTGCCAGTAGTATGGTTCAGAAGACAACTAATGAAAAACTGTTTTTT

j_call: TRBJ1-2
d_call: -
v_call: TRBV18
cdr3_aa: CASSPRDSKSGYTF
cdr3_nt: TGTGCCAGCTCACCGCGCGACTCCAAGTCGGGCTACACCTTC

j_call: TRBJ2-7
d_call: TRBD1
v_call: TRBV29-1
cdr3_aa: CSVAGTGVGEQYF
cdr3_nt: TGCAGCGTGGCCGGGACAGGGGTTGGCGAGCAGTACTTC